A single sample gave rise to the 15 T cell receptor beta chains below, sequenced in a study of lymphopenia after photon versus proton radiotherapy. TCRdb keeps only in-frame clones here, not all; method: immunoSEQ multiplex PCR. The sample contains 35,000 to 45,000 clones, around 86% of which appear only once. Here the sequenced sample was peripheral blood, taken from a patient treated with proton-based radiotherapy. These receptor sequences come from a woman aged 70-85 years with pancreatic cancer.

The rearrangement uses TRBV5-8 and TRBJ2-3; D may be TRBD1 (5 bases). The CDR3 consists of 14 residues. Germline CDR1 and CDR2: SGHTS and YDEGEE. The V and J ends lost 4 bases and 6 bases respectively, with 15 bases between them. CDR3 sequence (DNA): TGTGCCAGCAGCGCCTCAGGGTTTCTGGATACGCAGTATTTT. This sequence encodes CASSASGFLDTQYF.

J is TRBJ1-1 and V is TRBV11-3; D is possibly TRBD1 (5 bases). This CDR3 is built from 14 residues. Between the trimmed V and J ends, which lost 5 bases and 1 base, there was a span of 11 bases. Germline V gene sequence: CDR1 SGHNT, CDR2 YENEEA. DNA for the CDR3: TGTGCCAGCAGCAAAGATACAGGGAACACTGAAGCTTTCTTT. Its translation is CASSKDTGNTEAFF.

This clone was observed a single time. This chain uses TRBV6-1 with TRBJ2-1; TRBD2 aligns across 12 bases. CDR3 length: 17 amino acids. Germline loops: CDR1 MNHNS, CDR2 SASEGT. J lost 7 bases, V lost 2 bases, and 9 bases had no gene match. The DNA of the CDR3 is TGTGCCAGCAGTGAAACGATCGGACTAGCGGGAAAAAATGAGCAGTTCTTC. This codes for CASSETIGLAGKNEQFF.

The J gene is TRBJ2-2, the V gene TRBV5-5; D perhaps matches TRBD1 (6 bases). This CDR3 is 14 amino acids long. Per the germline V gene, CDR1 is SGHKS and CDR2 is YYEKEE (reference sequence). V lost 4 bases and J 4 bases, leaving 11 bases between the germline ends. CDR3 in DNA: TGTGCCAGCAGCACAGGACAGCGCACCGGGGAGCTGTTTTTT. It encodes CASSTGQRTGELFF.

The chain combines TRBV9 with TRBJ2-2; D assignment may be TRBD1 or TRBD2 (5 bases each). The CDR3 runs to 15 residues. Trimming shortened V by 2 bases and J by 9 bases, and 17 bases separated the two germline ends. In germline, CDR1 is SGDLS, CDR2 YYNGEE. CDR3 amino acids: CASSVGGTQIRELFF. The CDR3 DNA is TGTGCCAGCAGCGTTGGGGGAACACAAATCCGGGAGCTGTTTTTT.

CDR3 loop: CASSLTGTGAYEQYF. CDR3 nucleotide sequence: TGTGCCAGCAGCCTTACCGGGACAGGGGCATACGAGCAGTACTTC. The chain joins TRBV6-5 to TRBJ2-7; 10 bases are a match to TRBD1. The V gene's germline CDR1 is MNHEY and CDR2 SVGAGI. CDR3 length: 15 residues. After removal of 6 bases from V and 4 bases from J, the junction contained 9 bases not matched to a gene.

The chain carries TRBV7-9 and TRBJ1-2; the match to TRBD1 covers 8 bases. The junction had 13 bases not matched to a gene; V was cut back by 5 bases and J by 8 bases. CDR1 SEHNR and CDR2 FQNEAQ come from the germline V gene (reference sequence). The CDR3 contains 15 residues. The CDR3 DNA follows: TGTGCCAGCAGCCCCGGGACAGGTTTTTCGGCAGGCTACACCTTC. It encodes CASSPGTGFSAGYTF.

The chain combines TRBV27 with TRBJ1-1; D is perhaps TRBD1 (6 bases). Germline-derived CDR1 and CDR2 are MNHEY and SMNVEV (reference sequence). With 6 bases removed from V and 1 base from J, the gap between germline ends came to 12 bases. This CDR3 region has 14 residues. Here the CDR3 reads CASSLGGPNTEAFF. The CDR3 coding sequence is TGTGCCAGCAGCTTAGGGGGACCGAACACTGAAGCTTTCTTT.

This clone rates as medium-sized. This chain uses TRBV27 with TRBJ2-3, with 9 bases that match TRBD2. Trimming cost V 5 bases and J 4 bases; bases outside gene matches: 16. Germline V gives CDR1 MNHEY, CDR2 SMNVEV (reference sequence). CDR3 length: 18 amino acids. CDR3 loop: CASSPPGGSGSLSDTQYF. The CDR3 coding sequence is TGTGCCAGCAGTCCCCCCGGGGGTAGCGGGAGCCTATCAGATACGCAGTATTTT.

The V call is TRBV10-3, the J call TRBJ1-2; D may be TRBD1 (6 bases). The CDR3 length is 13 residues. Trimming left V 7 bases short and J 7 bases short, with 16 bases between. The V gene's germline CDR1 is ENHRY and CDR2 SYGVKD. The CDR3 loop reads CAITPGQRLGYTF. DNA of the CDR3: TGTGCCATCACCCCCGGACAGCGCCTTGGCTACACCTTC.

The J gene is TRBJ1-2, the V gene TRBV5-1; 8 nucleotides line up with TRBD1. With V trimmed by 4 bases and J by 8 bases, 7 bases remained unmatched. The CDR3 loop spans 13 amino acids. Germline V gene sequence: CDR1 SGHRS, CDR2 YFSETQ. The CDR3 protein is CASSPGQERGYTF. DNA for the CDR3: TGCGCCAGCAGCCCGGGACAGGAAAGGGGCTACACCTTC.

V and J are TRBV7-9 and TRBJ2-3; a possible D gene is TRBD2 (6 bases). With 6 bases removed from V and 7 bases from J, the gap between germline ends came to 8 bases. The germline CDR1 and CDR2 sequences are SEHNR and FQNEAQ (reference sequence). The CDR3 covers 11 residues. CDR3 in amino acids: CASREGNTQYF. DNA for the CDR3: TGTGCCAGCAGGGAGGGAAATACGCAGTATTTT.

This sequence joins TRBV7-9 and TRBJ2-5; D is ambiguous. The germline CDR1 and CDR2 sequences are SEHNR and FQNEAQ (reference sequence). This CDR3 has 14 residues. V dropped 5 bases and J dropped 2 bases, with 12 bases sitting between them. The CDR3 here is CASSKELLQETQYF. DNA for the CDR3: TGTGCCAGCAGCAAAGAACTTTTGCAAGAGACCCAGTACTTC.

V is TRBV6-5 and J is TRBJ2-1, with a tentative D call TRBD1 (5 bases). Germline-derived CDR1 and CDR2 are MNHEY and SVGAGI. The length of the CDR3 is 14 residues. With 7 bases removed from V and 2 bases from J, the gap between germline ends came to 12 bases. The CDR3 loop is CASKWKGPYNEQFF. Written as DNA, the CDR3 is TGTGCCAGCAAGTGGAAGGGGCCCTACAATGAGCAGTTCTTC.

Regarding this clone: The germline gene is not matched at one end of the junction; a read error may be the cause. The rearrangement joins TRBV4-1 to TRBJ2-1; 7 nucleotides match TRBD2. CDR1 and CDR2 (germline): MGHRA, YSYEKL. The CDR3 loop spans 15 amino acids. CDR3 in DNA: TGCGCCAGCAGTCAAGCGGGGTCCGGGGGTAATGAGCAGTTCTTC. This sequence encodes CASSQAGSGGNEQFF.